The TCR beta chain under discussion was sequenced for a study of regulatory T cells in long-lasting Graves disease. Study results and caveats: Limited sample numbers may have lowered accuracy.

The CDR3 extends over 14 amino acids. Germline CDR1 and CDR2: SGHTA and FQGNSA. Deletions cut 5 bases from V and 8 bases from J, with 15 bases between. Details on this clonotype: Its matching antigen is unknown.

Arm-PCR of CDR3 regions and iRepertoire HTBI primers were used to build TCR beta libraries. TCRdb independently ran MiXCR on the multiplex PCR reads; one entry per CDR3 protein. The data show roughly 500,000 distinct CDR3 sequences, about 22% seen once. Time point in this sample: persistent/refractory GD, antithyroid drugs over 5 years with positive TRAb. The TCR library was made from RNA extracted from PBMCs. The clonotype was recovered from a female donor with Graves disease. This specimen consisted of peripheral blood mononuclear cells (PBMCs), obtained when the disease was refractory, from a patient treated with antithyroid drugs. This rearrangement joins TRBV7-2 to TRBJ2-2; D might be TRBD1 or TRBD2, each matching 5 bases. Here the CDR3 reads CASSPTAWGGELFF. Written as DNA, the CDR3 is TGTGCCAGCAGCCCGACAGCCTGGGGGGGGGAGCTGTTTTTT.